This TCR beta chain came from a study of blood T cell repertoires in COVID-19. Study details: Samples of COVID-19 (acute and convalescent) were obtained from the United States, Italy and Spain. Nucleic acid was either cDNA or gDNA, and it came from T cells, B-cell-depleted T cells, or PBMCs.

Per the original data handling: Amplifying reference gene primers gave estimates of nucleated cell counts. Assay: immunoSEQ multiplex PCR; the TCRdb copy retains only in-frame clones and omits some. V and J calls and clone size are as listed in that table; D and trimming were resolved from the DNA. The sample includes tens of thousands of clones, around 89% of them seen just once. This CDR3 contains 15 residues. Germline trimming cut 7 bases from V and 0 bases from J; bases unmatched to any gene: 5. The germline V gene has CDR1 LGHDT and CDR2 YNNKEL (reference sequence). The TCR sequence derives from a human donor in a cohort sampled during active COVID-19. This chain connects TRBV3-1 (or the pseudogene TRBV3-2) to TRBJ2-3; 9 bases are a match to TRBD2. What was sequenced was peripheral blood. The CDR3 region is CASKGLAGSTDTQYF. The CDR3 nucleotides are TGTGCCAGCAAGGGTCTAGCGGGGAGCACAGATACGCAGTATTTT.